Included here is one T cell receptor beta chain sequence, with context. Its antigen is not known. CDR3 length: 13 residues. V dropped 3 bases and J dropped 7; count of bases not matched to a gene: 3. Per the germline V gene, CDR1 is GTSNPN and CDR2 is SVGIG (reference sequence). The data were taken from a study of cytomegalovirus exposure and HLA in healthy donors. Points from the study as a whole: Later on, a genetic analysis was performed. It linked a missense variant in DCLRE1C with V- and J-gene trimming of TCR beta. Prediction of most subjects' HLA-A and HLA-B alleles by TCR beta sequences was reportedly accurate.

The PCR contained 60 Vbeta and 13 Jbeta primers. TCRdb's table, derived via immunoSEQ multiplex PCR, lists solely in-frame clones and lacks some. The sample contains roughly 180,000 clones, about 80% of which appear only once. This sequence joins TRBV30 and TRBJ1-6, with 7 bases aligning to TRBD1. The receptor was derived from a woman aged 30 to 39 in good health and CMV-seronegative. The material sequenced was PBMCs. DNA for the CDR3: TGTGCCTGGAGGAGACAGGGAAATTCACCCCTCCACTTT. As protein: CAWRRQGNSPLHF.